This TCR beta chain was captured by sequencing in a study of blood T cell repertoires in COVID-19. The CDR3 is 14 amino acids. Trimming took off 6 bases at V and 9 bases at J, with 15 bases between the two ends. Germline CDR1 and CDR2: MNHEY and SVGAGI. Data came from immunoSEQ multiplex PCR; TCRdb stores just in-frame clones and leaves some out. The table records approximately 210,000 clones, less than 90% of them present only once. The chain recombines TRBV6-5 with TRBJ1-6; D is possibly TRBD1 (6 bases). The sequencing sample was made of peripheral blood. The receptor was derived from a woman between 65 and 79 years old with acute or convalescent COVID-19. CDR3: CASRSGTSPSPLHF. CDR3 DNA sequence: TGTGCCAGCAGGTCCGGGACATCCCCTTCACCCCTCCACTTT.